The present entry profiles one T cell receptor beta chain with its context. This entry is derived from a study of identical twins. Template switching, a step in the protocol, added a universal primer site, and cDNA carried unique molecular identifiers. TCRdb redid the calling of the 5' RACE reads with MiXCR, one entry per CDR3 protein. In the table there are hundreds of thousands of distinct CDR3 sequences, around an eighth of which are singletons. Germline CDR1 is MDHEN and CDR2 is SYDVKM. The CDR3 loop spans 13 amino acids. Trimming cost V 7 bases and J 4 bases; bases outside gene matches: 6. Another study also made use of these data, one on yellow fever vaccine responses in identical twins.

This chain uses TRBV28 with TRBJ2-7; 8 positions match TRBD1. This clonotype was obtained from a woman between 18 and 29 years old in good health. The material sequenced was CD8+ T cells sorted from blood. CDR3 nucleotide sequence: TGTGCCAGCACTGGACAGGGTCGGTACGAGCAGTACTTC. Protein product: CASTGQGRYEQYF. Using reference TRBV28 and TRBJ2-7 for the parts outside the CDR3, the full variable domain is DVKVTQSSRYLVKRTGEKVFLECVQDMDHENMFWYRQDPGLGLRLIYFSYDVKMKEKGDIPEGYSVSREKKERFSLILESASTNQTSMYLCASTGQGRYEQYFGPGTRLTVT.